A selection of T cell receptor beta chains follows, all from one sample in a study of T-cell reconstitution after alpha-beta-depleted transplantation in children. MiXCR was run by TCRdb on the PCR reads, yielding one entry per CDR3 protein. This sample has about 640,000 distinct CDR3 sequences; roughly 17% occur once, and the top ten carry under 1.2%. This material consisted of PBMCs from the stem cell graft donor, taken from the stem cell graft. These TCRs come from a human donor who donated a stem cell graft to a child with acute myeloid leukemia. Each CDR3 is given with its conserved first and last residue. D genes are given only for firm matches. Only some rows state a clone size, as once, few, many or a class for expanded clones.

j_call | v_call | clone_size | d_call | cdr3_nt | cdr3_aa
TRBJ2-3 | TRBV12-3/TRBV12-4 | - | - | TGTGCCAGCAGCAGACAAGAAGATACGCAGTATTTT | CASSRQEDTQYF
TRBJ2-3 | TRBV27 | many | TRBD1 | TGTGCCAGCAGACCGACAGGGGGCGCGACAGATACGCAGTATTTT | CASRPTGGATDTQYF
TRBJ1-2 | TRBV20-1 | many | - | TGCAGTGCTAGAGATCTGAAAGGGTTTGACTATGGCTACACCTTC | CSARDLKGFDYGYTF
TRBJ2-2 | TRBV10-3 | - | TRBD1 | TGTGCCACCAAAACCGGGACAGGGGACACCGGGGAGCTGTTTTTT | CATKTGTGDTGELFF
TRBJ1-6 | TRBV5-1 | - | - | TGCGCCAGCAGCTTGTGGGGCAGGGGAGTTTCACCCCTCCACTTT | CASSLWGRGVSPLHF
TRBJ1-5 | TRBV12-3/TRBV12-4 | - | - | TGTGCCAGCAGTTTCAGTTGGGGAAGGGATCAGCCCCAGCATTTT | CASSFSWGRDQPQHF
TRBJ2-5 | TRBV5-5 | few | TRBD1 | TGTGCCAGCAGCTTCCGGGACAGATCCCAAGAGACCCAGTACTTC | CASSFRDRSQETQYF
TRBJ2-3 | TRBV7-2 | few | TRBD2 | TGTGCCAGCAGCCTCATAGGGCGGGGGGGCCGTACAGATACGCAGTATTTT | CASSLIGRGGRTDTQYF
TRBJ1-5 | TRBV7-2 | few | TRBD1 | TGTGCCAGCAGCTTAGCGTTCGAAGGGGGCCGGTGGCAGCCCCAGCATTTT | CASSLAFEGGRWQPQHF
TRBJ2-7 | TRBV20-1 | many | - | TGCAGTGCTTATCCGCCGGGGACTGCCGGCCGTTACGAGCAGTACTTC | CSAYPPGTAGRYEQYF
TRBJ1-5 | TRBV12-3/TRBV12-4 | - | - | TGTGCCAGCAGTTTGTACCGTGACGGCCTCAATCAGCCCCAGCATTTT | CASSLYRDGLNQPQHF
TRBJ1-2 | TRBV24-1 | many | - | TGTGCCACCAGTGATTCAACAGGGCCGACTAACTATGGCTACACCTTC | CATSDSTGPTNYGYTF
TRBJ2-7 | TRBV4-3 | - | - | TGCGCCAGCAGCCATTCCGGGACTGGACCTACCTACGAGCAGTACTTC | CASSHSGTGPTYEQYF
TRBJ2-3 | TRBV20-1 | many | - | TGCAGTGCTAGACCTCTTTCCACCACAGATACGCAGTATTTT | CSARPLSTTDTQYF
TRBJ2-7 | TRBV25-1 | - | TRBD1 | TGTGCCAGCAGTGACCTAACCCGACCGGGACAGGGGTACTACGAGCAGTACTTC | CASSDLTRPGQGYYEQYF
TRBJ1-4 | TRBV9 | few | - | TGTGCCAGCAGCGGACCGGACGCAACTAATGAAAAACTGTTTTTT | CASSGPDATNEKLFF
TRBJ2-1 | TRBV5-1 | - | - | TGCGCCAGCAGCTCCACGATAAGGATTAATGAGCAGTTCTTC | CASSSTIRINEQFF
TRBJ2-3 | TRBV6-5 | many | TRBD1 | TGTGCCAGCAGTTCCCCATCGGGACAGGGGTTGAGCACAGATACGCAGTATTTT | CASSSPSGQGLSTDTQYF
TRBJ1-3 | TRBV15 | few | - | TGTGCCACCAGCAGAGATTCGTGGGGAAACACCATATATTTT | CATSRDSWGNTIYF
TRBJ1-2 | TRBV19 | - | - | TGTGCCAGTAGGCTCCTTGAGGGCTATGGCTACACCTTC | CASRLLEGYGYTF
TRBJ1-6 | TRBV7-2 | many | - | TGTGCCAGCAGCTTAAGGCAGAGTAATTCACCCCTCCACTTT | CASSLRQSNSPLHF
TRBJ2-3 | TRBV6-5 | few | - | TGTGCCAGCAGTTACTCGATCGCTGATACGCAGTATTTT | CASSYSIADTQYF
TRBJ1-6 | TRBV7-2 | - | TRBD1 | TGTGCCAGCAGCTTCGGGGACAGGGGTCGCTCACCCCTCCACTTT | CASSFGDRGRSPLHF
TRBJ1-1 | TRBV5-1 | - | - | TGCGCCAGCAGCTATGAGGCGTCGAGCACTGAAGCTTTCTTT | CASSYEASSTEAFF
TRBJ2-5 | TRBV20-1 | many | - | TGCAGCGGCGGTTGGGAGACCCAGTACTTC | CSGGWETQYF
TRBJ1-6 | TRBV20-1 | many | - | TGCAGTGCTAGAGATACCGGGGTGGATTCACCCCTCCACTTT | CSARDTGVDSPLHF
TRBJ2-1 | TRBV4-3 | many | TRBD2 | TGCGCCAGCAGGGAGAGCCTAGCGGGGGCAAATGAGCAGTTCTTC | CASRESLAGANEQFF
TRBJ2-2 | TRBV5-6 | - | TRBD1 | TGTGCCAGCAGCCGACGAGGACAGGGGGATTTGGGGGAGCTGTTTTTT | CASSRRGQGDLGELFF
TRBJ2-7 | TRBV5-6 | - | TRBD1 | TGTGCCAGCAGCCTGGCTCGGGACAGGGGCTACGAGCAGTACTTC | CASSLARDRGYEQYF
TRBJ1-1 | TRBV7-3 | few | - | TGTGCCAGCAGCTTTCGACTCCTCCAGGACACTGAAGCTTTCTTT | CASSFRLLQDTEAFF
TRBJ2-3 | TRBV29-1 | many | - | TGCAGCGTTGAAGAACTTAACACAGATACGCAGTATTTT | CSVEELNTDTQYF
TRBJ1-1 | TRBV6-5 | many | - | TGTGCCAGCAGCCTATCGGCCTCGAGGACTGAAGCTTTCTTT | CASSLSASRTEAFF
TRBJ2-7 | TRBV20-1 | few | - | TGCAGTGCCGGTTACGAGCAGTACTTC | CSAGYEQYF
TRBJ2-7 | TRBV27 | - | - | TGTGCCAGCCACAAGCTTCGGGGGACAGAAGCACGCCCCTGCTACGAGCAGTACTTC | CASHKLRGTEARPCYEQYF
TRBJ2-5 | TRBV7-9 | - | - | TGTGCCAGCAGCGACCCCTCAGAGACCCAGTACTTC | CASSDPSETQYF
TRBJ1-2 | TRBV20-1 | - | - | TGCAGTGGATCGCCCCTTACTGGCTACACCTTC | CSGSPLTGYTF
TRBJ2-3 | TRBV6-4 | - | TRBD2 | TGTGCCAGCAGCGAGCAAAGCGGGGGGTCCACAGATACGCAGTATTTT | CASSEQSGGSTDTQYF
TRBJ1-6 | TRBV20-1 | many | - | TGCAGCTACGAGACCAGGGATCCGTATTCACCCCTCCACTTT | CSYETRDPYSPLHF
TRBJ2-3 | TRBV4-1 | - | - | TGCGCCAGCAGCCCTACACCCGGACGAACAGATACGCAGTATTTT | CASSPTPGRTDTQYF
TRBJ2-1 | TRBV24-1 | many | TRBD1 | TGTGCCACCAGGTCGGGGACAGGGAGGAATGAGCAGTTCTTC | CATRSGTGRNEQFF
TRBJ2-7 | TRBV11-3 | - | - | TGTGCCAGCAGCCGTCCAGGGTTGGACGAGCAGTACTTC | CASSRPGLDEQYF